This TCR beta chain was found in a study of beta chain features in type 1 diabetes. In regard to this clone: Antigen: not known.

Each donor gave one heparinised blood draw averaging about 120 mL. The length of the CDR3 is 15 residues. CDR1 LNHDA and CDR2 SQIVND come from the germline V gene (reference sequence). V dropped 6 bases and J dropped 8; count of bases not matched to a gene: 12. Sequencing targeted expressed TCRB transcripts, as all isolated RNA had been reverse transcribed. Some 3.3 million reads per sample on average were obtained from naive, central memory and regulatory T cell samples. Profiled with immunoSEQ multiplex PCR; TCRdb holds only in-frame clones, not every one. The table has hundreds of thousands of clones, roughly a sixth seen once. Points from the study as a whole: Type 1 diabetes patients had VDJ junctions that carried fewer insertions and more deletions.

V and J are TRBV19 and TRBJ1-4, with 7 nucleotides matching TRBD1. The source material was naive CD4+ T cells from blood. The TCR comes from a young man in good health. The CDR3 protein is CASRRDRVGGEKLFF. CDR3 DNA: TGTGCCAGTAGACGAGACAGGGTCGGGGGAGAAAAACTGTTTTTT.